Following are 14 T cell receptor beta chains from one sample sequenced in a study of human versus mouse CDR3 diversity and MHC coevolution. TCRdb keeps only in-frame clones here, not all; method: immunoSEQ multiplex PCR. The sample comprises some 80,000 clones, less than 95% of which are singletons, and roughly 0.16% rests with the top ten. The source material was naive CD4+ T cells from blood. Subset defined: CD45RO-negative CD62L-positive naive CD4 T cells. The receptor set was obtained from a person aged 30-69 years in good health.

J is TRBJ2-2 and V is TRBV7-3, with 8 bases fitting TRBD1. From germline, CDR1 is SGHTA and CDR2 FQGTGA. The CDR3 is 17 residues long. Trimming cost V 2 bases and J 4 bases; bases outside gene matches: 9. CDR3 region: CASSLYFDRGSTGELFF. The DNA of the CDR3 is TGTGCCAGCAGCTTATATTTTGACAGGGGATCCACCGGGGAGCTGTTTTTT.

This rearrangement joins TRBV6-5 to TRBJ1-5; D unclear. Germline assignment: CDR1 MNHEY and CDR2 SVGAGI. Trimming removed 2 bases at V and 7 bases at J, with 12 bases between. The CDR3 runs 14 residues. CDR3 nucleotides: TGTGCCAGCAGTTACAGGCTCGGGGTGCAGCCCCAGCATTTT. Amino acids: CASSYRLGVQPQHF.

The rearrangement joins TRBV6-1 to TRBJ1-1, with 7 bases aligning to TRBD1. The CDR3 loop spans 15 amino acids. Trimming at V came to 2 bases and at J to 1 base, leaving 4 bases not matched to a gene. Germline loops: CDR1 MNHNS, CDR2 SASEGT. CDR3 protein: CASSETDRRNTEAFF. CDR3 coding DNA: TGTGCCAGCAGTGAAACGGACAGGAGGAACACTGAAGCTTTCTTT.

The chain carries TRBV10-3 and TRBJ2-3; a possible D gene is TRBD2 (6 bases). Germline CDR1 ENHRY, CDR2 SYGVKD. Trimming took off 10 bases at V and 3 bases at J, with 14 bases between the two ends. The CDR3 is made up of 13 amino acids. DNA of the CDR3: TGTGCCACCTCAGCGGGCCAAACAGATACGCAGTATTTT. Encoded protein: CATSAGQTDTQYF.

The rearrangement uses TRBV5-3 and TRBJ2-7; D remains unclear. TRBV5-3 is annotated as an ORF whose role is uncertain. Between the trimmed V and J ends, which lost 1 base and 8 bases, there was a span of 19 bases. This CDR3 region has 15 residues. In DNA form, the CDR3 reads TGTGCCAGAAGCTTGTACCAACCGTTACCTACGCAGCAGTACTTC. Residues: CARSLYQPLPTQQYF.

This clone was seen only a few times. The chain is built from TRBV10-3 and TRBJ1-4; no definite D call. The germline V gene encodes CDR1 ENHRY and CDR2 SYGVKD. The CDR3 length is 16 residues. The V gene lost 0 bases and the J gene lost 3 bases, with 11 bases spanning the gap. The CDR3 DNA is TGTGCCATCAGTGAGTCAATGGCCTCCTCTAATGAAAAACTGTTTTTT. Translation gives CAISESMASSNEKLFF.

The chain links TRBV7-9 to TRBJ2-5; 11 bases align to TRBD2. CDR3 length equals 19 residues. V was clipped by 4 bases and J by 0 bases; unmatched bases: 13. Germline V lookup: CDR1 SEHNR, CDR2 FQNEAQ (reference sequence). The CDR3 is CASSSRGGSSGGYQETQYF. The DNA of the CDR3 is TGTGCCAGCAGCTCCCGAGGGGGGTCTAGCGGGGGGTACCAAGAGACCCAGTACTTC. The variable domain in full, with the rest retrieved from reference TRBV7-9 and TRBJ2-5, is DTGVSQNPRHKITKRGQNVTFRCDPISEHNRLYWYRQTLGQGPEFLTYFQNEAQLEKSRLLSDRFSAERPKGSFSTLEIQRTEQGDSAMYLCASSSRGGSSGGYQETQYFGPGTRLLVL.

As DNA, the CDR3 is TGTGCCAGCAGCTGGGCAGGGGGAACTGAAGCTTTCTTT. Its translation: CASSWAGGTEAFF. This chain connects TRBV5-6 to TRBJ1-1, with 7 nucleotides matching TRBD1. The CDR3 has 13 residues. The germline V gene encodes CDR1 SGHDT and CDR2 YYEEEE. With V trimmed by 3 bases and J by 5 bases, 4 bases remained unmatched.

The genes are TRBV2 and TRBJ2-5; the D gene is possibly TRBD2 (6 bases). This CDR3 is 14 amino acids long. CDR1 is SNHLY, CDR2 FYNNEI, per germline. V was trimmed by 6 bases and J by 2 bases, leaving 13 bases between them. The CDR3 DNA reads TGTGCCAGCAGGGCCGGGAGCCAACAAGAGACCCAGTACTTC. It specifies CASRAGSQQETQYF.

The chain links TRBV15 to TRBJ1-4; unclear D gene. The CDR3 spans 14 residues. CDR1 LNHNV and CDR2 YYDKDF come from the germline V gene (reference sequence). V was shortened by 5 bases and J by 8 bases, with 15 bases between the two germline ends. The CDR3, as DNA: TGTGCCACCAGCTCCCGGGAGAATTGGGAAAAACTGTTTTTT. Encoded protein: CATSSRENWEKLFF.

The chain recombines TRBV5-5 with TRBJ1-2, with D possibly being TRBD1 (6 bases). The CDR3 contains 14 residues. V gave up 4 bases and J gave up 3 bases, with 13 bases separating them. The germline gives CDR1 SGHKS, CDR2 YYEKEE (reference sequence). The CDR3, as DNA: TGTGCCAGCAGCCGACAGGTGGAATACTATGGCTACACCTTC. This sequence encodes CASSRQVEYYGYTF.

The rearrangement uses TRBV5-4 and TRBJ2-2; possible D gene TRBD2, 6 bases. The germline V gene encodes CDR1 SGHNT and CDR2 YYREEE (reference sequence). The CDR3 has 15 amino acids. The V gene lost 0 bases and the J gene lost 4 bases, with 10 bases spanning the gap. CDR3 amino acids: CASSLGAGSTGELFF. The CDR3 DNA reads TGTGCCAGCAGCTTGGGGGCCGGGAGCACCGGGGAGCTGTTTTTT.

This clone was counted a single time. The chain combines TRBV29-1 with TRBJ2-3, with a weak D call TRBD1 (6 bases). In germline, CDR1 is SQVTM, CDR2 ANQGSEA. The CDR3 runs 12 residues. Trimming left V 7 bases short and J 4 bases short, with 12 bases between. The CDR3 nucleotides read TGCAGCGCAGACAGGCAAGCAGATACGCAGTATTTT. Translated: CSADRQADTQYF.

The chain uses TRBV15 and TRBJ2-4; 10 bases fit TRBD1. The CDR3 is made up of 14 amino acids. J lost 4 bases, V lost 5 bases, and 2 bases had no gene match. CDR1 and CDR2 from the germline V gene are LNHNV and YYDKDF (reference sequence). CDR3 residues: CATSWGQGKNIQYF. CDR3 in DNA: TGTGCCACCAGCTGGGGACAGGGGAAAAACATTCAGTACTTC.